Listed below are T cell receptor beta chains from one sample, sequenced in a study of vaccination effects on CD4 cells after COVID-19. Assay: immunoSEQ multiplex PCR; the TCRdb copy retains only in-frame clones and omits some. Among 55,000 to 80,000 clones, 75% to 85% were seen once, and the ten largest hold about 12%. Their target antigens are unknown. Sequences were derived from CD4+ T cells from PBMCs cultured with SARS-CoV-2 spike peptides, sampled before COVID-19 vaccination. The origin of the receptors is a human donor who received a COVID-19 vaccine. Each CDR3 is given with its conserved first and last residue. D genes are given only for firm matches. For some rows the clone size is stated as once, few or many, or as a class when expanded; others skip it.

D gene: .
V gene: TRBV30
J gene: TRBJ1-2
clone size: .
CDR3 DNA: TGTGCCTGGTCAAACCCCGGGACTGCAGATGGCTACACCTTC
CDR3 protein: CAWSNPGTADGYTF

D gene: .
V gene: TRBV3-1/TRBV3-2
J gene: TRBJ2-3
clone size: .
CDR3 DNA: TGTGCCAGCAGCCAAGAAAGGGGTCCGCAGTATTTT
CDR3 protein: CASSQERGPQYF

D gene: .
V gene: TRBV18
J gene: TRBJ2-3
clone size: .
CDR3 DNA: TGTGCCAGCTCATCAGGGCTCACAGATACGCAGTATTTT
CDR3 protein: CASSSGLTDTQYF

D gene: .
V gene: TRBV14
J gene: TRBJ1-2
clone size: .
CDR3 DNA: TGTGCCAGCAGCCAAGATTTCCACAGGATCGACGGCTACACCTTC
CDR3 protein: CASSQDFHRIDGYTF

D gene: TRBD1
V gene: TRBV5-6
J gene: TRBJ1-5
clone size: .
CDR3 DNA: TGTGCCAGCAGCTTGGTTGGGACAGGGGTGGCGGTTCAGCCCCAGCATTTT
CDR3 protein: CASSLVGTGVAVQPQHF

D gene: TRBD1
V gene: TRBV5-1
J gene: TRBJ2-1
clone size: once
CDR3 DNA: TGCGCCAGCAGCGTCCCGGGACAGGGAGATGAGCAGTTCTTC
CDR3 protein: CASSVPGQGDEQFF

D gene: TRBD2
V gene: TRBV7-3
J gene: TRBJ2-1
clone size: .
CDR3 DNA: TGTGCCAGCAGCTTAACTAGCGGGGGCCTCAATGAGCAGTTCTTC
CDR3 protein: CASSLTSGGLNEQFF

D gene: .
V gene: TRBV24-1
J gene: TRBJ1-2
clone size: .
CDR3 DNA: TGTGCCACCAGTGACCAGGGAATCGGTGGCTACACCTTC
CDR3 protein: CATSDQGIGGYTF

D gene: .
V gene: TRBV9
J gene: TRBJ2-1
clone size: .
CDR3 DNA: TGTGCCAGCAGCGTAGTCACGGGGCCTTCCTACAATGAGCAGTTCTTC
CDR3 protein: CASSVVTGPSYNEQFF

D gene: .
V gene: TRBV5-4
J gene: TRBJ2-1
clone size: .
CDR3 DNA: TGTGCCAGCAGCTTGTTGGGGCCCCGGAATGAGCAGTTCTTC
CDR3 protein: CASSLLGPRNEQFF

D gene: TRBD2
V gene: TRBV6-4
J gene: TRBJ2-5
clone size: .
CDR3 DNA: TGTGCCAGAAGCCCCAGGACTAGCGGGGGGGGCCAGCAAGAGATCCAGTACTTC
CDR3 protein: CARSPRTSGGGQQEIQYF

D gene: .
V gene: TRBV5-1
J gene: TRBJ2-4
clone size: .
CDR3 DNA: TGCGCCAGCAGCTTATGGGACACACAAAACATTCAGTACTTC
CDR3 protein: CASSLWDTQNIQYF

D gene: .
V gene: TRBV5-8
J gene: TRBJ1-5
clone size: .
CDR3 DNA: TGTGCCAGCAGCTTGGTTCGGGGTGGGGATAGCAATCAGCCCCAGCATTTT
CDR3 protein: CASSLVRGGDSNQPQHF

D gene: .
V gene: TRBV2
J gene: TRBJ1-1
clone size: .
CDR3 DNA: TGTGCCAGCGTACACGGGATGAACACTGAAGCTTTCTTT
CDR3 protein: CASVHGMNTEAFF

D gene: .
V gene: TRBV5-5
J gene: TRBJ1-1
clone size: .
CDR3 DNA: TGTGCCAGCAGCTTGTATCGACGGACGAACACTGAAGCTTTCTTT
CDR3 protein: CASSLYRRTNTEAFF

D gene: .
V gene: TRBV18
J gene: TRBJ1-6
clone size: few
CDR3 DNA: TGTGCCAGCTCACCAGGGGCGGGATCACCCCTCCACTTT
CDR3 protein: CASSPGAGSPLHF

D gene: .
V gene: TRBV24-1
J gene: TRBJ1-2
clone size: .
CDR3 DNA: TGTGCCACCAGTGCTGGGTACGGGGCCTATGGCTACACCTTC
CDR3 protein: CATSAGYGAYGYTF

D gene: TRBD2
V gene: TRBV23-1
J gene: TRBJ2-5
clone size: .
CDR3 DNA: TGCGCCAGCAGTCACGCGGGGGGTCAATCACAACAAGAGACCCAGTACTTC
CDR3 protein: CASSHAGGQSQQETQYF

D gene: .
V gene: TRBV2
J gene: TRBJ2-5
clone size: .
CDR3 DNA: TGTGCCAGCACTAAGGATACAGGGTTTGGAGAGACCCAGTACTTC
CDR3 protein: CASTKDTGFGETQYF

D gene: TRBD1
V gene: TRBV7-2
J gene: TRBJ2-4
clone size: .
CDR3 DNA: TGTGCCAGCAGCTTGAGCCGGGACAGGGAAAACATTCAGTACTTC
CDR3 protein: CASSLSRDRENIQYF

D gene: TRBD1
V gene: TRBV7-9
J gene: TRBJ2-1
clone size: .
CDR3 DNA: TGTGCCAGCAGCTTAGCGCTAAGACAGGGGATTAATGAGCAGTTCTTC
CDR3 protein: CASSLALRQGINEQFF

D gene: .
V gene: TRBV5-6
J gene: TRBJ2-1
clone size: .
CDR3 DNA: TGTGCCAGCAGCTTGAGACAGCACAATGAGCAGTTCTTC
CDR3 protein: CASSLRQHNEQFF

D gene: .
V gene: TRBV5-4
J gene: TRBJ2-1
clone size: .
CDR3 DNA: TGTGCCAGCAGCACCGGACAGTTCTCCTACAATGAGCAGTTCTTC
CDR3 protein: CASSTGQFSYNEQFF

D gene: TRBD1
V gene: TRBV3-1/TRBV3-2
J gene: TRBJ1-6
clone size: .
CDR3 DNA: TGTGCCAGCAGCCAACCGGGGACAGGAGGGGAGAGACACTTT
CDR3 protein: CASSQPGTGGERHF

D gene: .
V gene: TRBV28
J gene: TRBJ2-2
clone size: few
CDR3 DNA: TGTGCCAGCTATCGGGGATCGGGGGAGCTGTTTTTT
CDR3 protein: CASYRGSGELFF

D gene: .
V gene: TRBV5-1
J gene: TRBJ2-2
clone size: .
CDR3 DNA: TGCGCCAGCAGCTTGGGGGGGTCTGTCGGGGAGCTGTTTTTT
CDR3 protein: CASSLGGSVGELFF

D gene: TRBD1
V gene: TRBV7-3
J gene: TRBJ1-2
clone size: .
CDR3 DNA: TGTGCCAGCAGCCAACAGGGGTCGGATGGCTACACCTTC
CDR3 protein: CASSQQGSDGYTF

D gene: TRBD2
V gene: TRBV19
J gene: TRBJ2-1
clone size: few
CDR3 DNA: TGTGCCAGTAGCCGACTAGCGGGGGGCAATGAGCAGTTCTTC
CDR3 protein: CASSRLAGGNEQFF

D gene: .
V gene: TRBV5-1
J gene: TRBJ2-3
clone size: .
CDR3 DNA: TGCGCCAGCAGCTCGCCCGGGGGCTCAGATACGCAGTATTTT
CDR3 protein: CASSSPGGSDTQYF

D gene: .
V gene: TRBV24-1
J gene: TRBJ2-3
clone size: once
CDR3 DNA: TGTGCCACCAGCACATCCAACACAGATACGCAGTATTTT
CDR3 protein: CATSTSNTDTQYF

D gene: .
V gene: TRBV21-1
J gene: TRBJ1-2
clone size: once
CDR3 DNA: TGTGCCAGCAGACAGGGTGACTATGGCTACACCTTC
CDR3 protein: CASRQGDYGYTF

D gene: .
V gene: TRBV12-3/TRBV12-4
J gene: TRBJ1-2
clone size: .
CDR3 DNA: TGTGCCAGCAGTTATGAGGCCTATGGCTACACCTTC
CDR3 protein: CASSYEAYGYTF

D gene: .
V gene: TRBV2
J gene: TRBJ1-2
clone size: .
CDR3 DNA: TGTGCCAGCACCGAGGGGCTCGGCTATGGCTACACCTTC
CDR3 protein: CASTEGLGYGYTF

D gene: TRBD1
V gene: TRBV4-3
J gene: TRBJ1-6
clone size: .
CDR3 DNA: TGCGCCAGCAGCCAAGAGGTGTCGAGGGGACAGAATAATTCACCCCTCCACTTT
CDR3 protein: CASSQEVSRGQNNSPLHF

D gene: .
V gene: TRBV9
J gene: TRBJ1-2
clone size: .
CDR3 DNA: TGTGCCAGCAGCCCGCCGGGGGGATGGAGCTATGGCTACACCTTC
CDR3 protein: CASSPPGGWSYGYTF

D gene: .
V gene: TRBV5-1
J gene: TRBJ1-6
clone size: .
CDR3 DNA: TGCGCCAGCAGACTTCGACCGTTAGCGGAGAATTCACCCCTCCACTTT
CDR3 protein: CASRLRPLAENSPLHF

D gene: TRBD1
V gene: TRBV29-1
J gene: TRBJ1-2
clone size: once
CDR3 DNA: TGCAGCGGGTCCCGACAGGGAGTTATGGATGGCTACACCTTC
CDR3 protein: CSGSRQGVMDGYTF

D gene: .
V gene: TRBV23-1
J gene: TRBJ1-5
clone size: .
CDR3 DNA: TGCGCCAGCAGTCAATCGTATCCGGGCCCCAACAATCAGCCCCAGCATTTT
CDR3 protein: CASSQSYPGPNNQPQHF

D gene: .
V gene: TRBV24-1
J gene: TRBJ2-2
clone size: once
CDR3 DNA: TGTGCCACCAGTGATTTGGCACTAGCTTCCCCCGGGGAGCTGTTTTTT
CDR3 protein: CATSDLALASPGELFF

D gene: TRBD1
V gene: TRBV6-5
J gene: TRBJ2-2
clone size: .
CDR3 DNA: TGTGCCAGCAGTTACTTGGGACAGTCAGGCGGGGAGCTGTTTTTT
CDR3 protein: CASSYLGQSGGELFF

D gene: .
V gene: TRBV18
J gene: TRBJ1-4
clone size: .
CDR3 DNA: TGTGCCAGCTCACCGAGAGGAACTAATGAAAAACTGTTTTTT
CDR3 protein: CASSPRGTNEKLFF

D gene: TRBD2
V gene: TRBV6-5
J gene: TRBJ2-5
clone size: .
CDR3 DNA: TGTGCCAGCCAGAGAACGGGGGGGGCTGAAGAGACCCAGTACTTC
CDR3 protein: CASQRTGGAEETQYF

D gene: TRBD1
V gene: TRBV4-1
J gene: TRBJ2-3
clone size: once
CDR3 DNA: TGCGCCAGCAGCCAAGACCGGGCAGGGGGAGATACGCAGTATTTT
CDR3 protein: CASSQDRAGGDTQYF

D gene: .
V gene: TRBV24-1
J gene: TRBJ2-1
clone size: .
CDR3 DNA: TGTGCCACCAGTGACCGCGCGACCGGGACCAATGAGCAGTTCTTC
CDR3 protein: CATSDRATGTNEQFF

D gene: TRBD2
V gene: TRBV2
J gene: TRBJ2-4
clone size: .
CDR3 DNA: TGTGCCAGCAGTGAACTGACTAGCGGGGGAGGCATTCAGTACTTC
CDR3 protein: CASSELTSGGGIQYF

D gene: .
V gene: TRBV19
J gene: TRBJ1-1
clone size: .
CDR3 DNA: TGTGCCAGTAGTATTTCGAATCGGCATATGAACACTGAAGCTTTCTTT
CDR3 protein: CASSISNRHMNTEAFF